The entry below describes one TCR beta chain. Its specificity is unknown. This record comes from a study of a mutant IDH1 vaccine in newly diagnosed glioma. Whole-study context: Vaccination was launched 4-6 weeks after radiotherapy alone, or with temozolomide cycles. Therapy received beforehand was radiotherapy, temozolomide, or both, with most patients given both. Study conclusions and caveats: Top peripheral T cell clonotype shifts appeared unrelated to pseudoprogression.

Only in-frame clones appear in the TCRdb table, and some are missing; sequencing was by immunoSEQ multiplex PCR. The profile covers about 50,000 clones, with 84% appearing a single time and about 4.5% taken by the ten largest. This sample's time point: week 47, end of study. In the vaccine, a single dose held 300 ug of the mutant IDH1 20-mer peptide, along with topical imiquimod. Eight vaccinations were given in weeks 1, 3, 5, 7, 11, 15, 19 and 23. This receptor was obtained from a woman between 25 and 40 years old with glioma. Some clones in this sample may be carry-over from other donors' samples. Sequencing was performed on PBMCs, taken from a glioma patient whose treatment included an IDH1 peptide vaccine.

CDR3 bases: TGTGCCAGCAGAAAAGCTGGATCCTATAATTCACCCCTCCACTTT. This codes for CASRKAGSYNSPLHF. V usage is TRBV2 and J usage is TRBJ1-6; D unclear. The CDR3 loop spans 15 amino acids. Germline V CDR1 and CDR2: SNHLY, FYNNEI. V was clipped by 6 bases and J by 1 base, with 10 bases between them.